The clone carrying this T cell receptor (beta chain) appeared a few times. The V end lost 0 bases, the J end lost 4 bases, and 7 bases lay between the germline ends. Germline assignment: CDR1 LNHNV and CDR2 YYDKDF (reference sequence). This CDR3 has 13 residues. This sample stems from a study of metastatic and nonmetastatic thyroid tumors. Not a single patient had been given any form of treatment at any point before undergoing thyroid surgery. MiXCR was used by TCRdb to re-call the PCR reads. This table has 12,000 to 15,000 clones, approximately 3.9% appearing once. This sequence was found in a female donor with papillary thyroid cancer or a benign thyroid nodule (not recorded which). Some clones in this sample may be carry-over from other donors' samples. The sequenced material came from tumor tissue. The rearrangement uses TRBV15 and TRBJ2-7, with D hard to call. The CDR3 DNA reads TGTGCCACCAGCAGAGATTCGACATACGAGCAGTACTTC. Translation gives CATSRDSTYEQYF.